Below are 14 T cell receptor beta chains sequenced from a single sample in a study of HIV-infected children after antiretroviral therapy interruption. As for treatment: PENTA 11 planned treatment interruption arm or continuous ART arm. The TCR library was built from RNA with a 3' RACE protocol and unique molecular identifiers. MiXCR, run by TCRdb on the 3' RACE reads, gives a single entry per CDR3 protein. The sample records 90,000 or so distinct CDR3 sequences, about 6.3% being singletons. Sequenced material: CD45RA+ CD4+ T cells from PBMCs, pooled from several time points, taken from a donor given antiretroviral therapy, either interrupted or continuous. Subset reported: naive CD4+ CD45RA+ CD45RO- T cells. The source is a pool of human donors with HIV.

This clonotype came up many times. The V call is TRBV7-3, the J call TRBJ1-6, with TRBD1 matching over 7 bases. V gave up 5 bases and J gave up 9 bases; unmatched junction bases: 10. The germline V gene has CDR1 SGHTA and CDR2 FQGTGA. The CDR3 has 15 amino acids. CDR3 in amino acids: CASSPMEGAGSPLHF. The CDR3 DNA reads TGTGCCAGCAGCCCCATGGAGGGGGCGGGTTCACCCCTCCACTTT.

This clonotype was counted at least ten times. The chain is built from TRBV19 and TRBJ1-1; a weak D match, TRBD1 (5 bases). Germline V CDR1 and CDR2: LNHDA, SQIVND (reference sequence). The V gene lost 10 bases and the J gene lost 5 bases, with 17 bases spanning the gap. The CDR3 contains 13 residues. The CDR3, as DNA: TGTGCCACCCAGCAGGGACGTTGGACTGAAGCTTTCTTT. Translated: CATQQGRWTEAFF.

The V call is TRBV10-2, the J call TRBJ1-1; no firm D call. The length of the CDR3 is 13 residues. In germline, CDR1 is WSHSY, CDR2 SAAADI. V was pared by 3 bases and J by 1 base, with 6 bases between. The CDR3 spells CASSDKGNTEAFF. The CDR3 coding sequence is TGCGCCAGCAGTGATAAGGGGAACACTGAAGCTTTCTTT.

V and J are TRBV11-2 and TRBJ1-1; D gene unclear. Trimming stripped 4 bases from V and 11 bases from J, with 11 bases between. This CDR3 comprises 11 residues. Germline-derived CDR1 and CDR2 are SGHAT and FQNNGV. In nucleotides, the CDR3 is TGTGCCAGCAGCTCAACAGTCGGGGCTTTCTTT. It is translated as CASSSTVGAFF.

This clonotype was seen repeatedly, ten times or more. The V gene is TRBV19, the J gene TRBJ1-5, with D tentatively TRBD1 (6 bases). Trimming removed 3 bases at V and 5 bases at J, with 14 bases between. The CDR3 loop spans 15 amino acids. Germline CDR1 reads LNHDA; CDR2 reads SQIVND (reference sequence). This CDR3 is CASSMGHGNHQPQHF. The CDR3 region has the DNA TGTGCCAGTAGTATGGGACATGGAAATCATCAGCCCCAGCATTTT.

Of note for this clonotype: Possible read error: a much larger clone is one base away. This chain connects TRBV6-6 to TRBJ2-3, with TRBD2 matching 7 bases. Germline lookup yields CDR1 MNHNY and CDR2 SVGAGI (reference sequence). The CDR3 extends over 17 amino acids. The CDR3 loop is CASSYSQPSGNTHTQYF. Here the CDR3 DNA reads TGTGCCAGCAGTTATAGCCAACCCAGCGGGAACACACATACGCAGTATTTT.

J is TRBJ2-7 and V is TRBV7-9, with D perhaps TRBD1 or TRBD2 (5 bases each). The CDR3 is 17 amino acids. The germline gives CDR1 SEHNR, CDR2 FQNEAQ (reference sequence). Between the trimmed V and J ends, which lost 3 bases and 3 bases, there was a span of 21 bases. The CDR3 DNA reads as TGTGCCAGCAGCTTTTACGGGACGGCACCAAAATTCTACGAGCAGTACTTC. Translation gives CASSFYGTAPKFYEQYF.

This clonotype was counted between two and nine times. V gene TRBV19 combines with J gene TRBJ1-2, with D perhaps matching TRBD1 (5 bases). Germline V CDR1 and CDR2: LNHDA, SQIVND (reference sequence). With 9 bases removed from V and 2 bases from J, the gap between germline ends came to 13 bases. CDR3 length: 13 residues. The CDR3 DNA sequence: TGTGCCAGCAAGCTCAGGGAGAACTATGGCTACACCTTC. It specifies CASKLRENYGYTF.

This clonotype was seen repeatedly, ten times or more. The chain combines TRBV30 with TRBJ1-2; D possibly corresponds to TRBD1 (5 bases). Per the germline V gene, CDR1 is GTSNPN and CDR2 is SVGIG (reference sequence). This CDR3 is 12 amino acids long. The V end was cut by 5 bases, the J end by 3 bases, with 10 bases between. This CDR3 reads CAWGIGDYGYTF. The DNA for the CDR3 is TGTGCCTGGGGAATAGGGGACTATGGCTACACCTTC.

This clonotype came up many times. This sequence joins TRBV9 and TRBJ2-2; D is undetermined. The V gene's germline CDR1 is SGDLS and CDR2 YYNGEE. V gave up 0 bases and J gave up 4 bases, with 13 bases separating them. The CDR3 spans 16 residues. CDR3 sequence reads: CASSVAGSFITGELFF. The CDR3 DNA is TGTGCCAGCAGCGTAGCGGGTTCCTTCATCACCGGGGAGCTGTTTTTT.

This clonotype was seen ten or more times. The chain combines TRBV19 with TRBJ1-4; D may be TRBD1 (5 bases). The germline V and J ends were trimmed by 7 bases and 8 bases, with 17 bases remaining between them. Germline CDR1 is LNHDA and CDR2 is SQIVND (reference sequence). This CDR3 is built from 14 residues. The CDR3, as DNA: TGTGCCAGTATTCCAGGGCTGACGGGAGAAAAACTGTTTTTT. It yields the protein CASIPGLTGEKLFF.

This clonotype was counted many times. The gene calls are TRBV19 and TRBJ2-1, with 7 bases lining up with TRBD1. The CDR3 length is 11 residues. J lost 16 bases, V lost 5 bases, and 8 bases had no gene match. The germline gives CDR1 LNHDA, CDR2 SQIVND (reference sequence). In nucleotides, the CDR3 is TGTGCCAGTAGTCCCCGGGACAGATTATTCTTC. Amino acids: CASSPRDRLFF. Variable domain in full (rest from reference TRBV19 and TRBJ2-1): DGGITQSPKYLFRKEGQNVTLSCEQNLNHDAMYWYRQDPGQGLRLIYYSQIVNDFQKGDIAEGYSVSREKKESFPLTVTSAQKNPTAFYLCASSPRDRLFFGPGTRLTVL.

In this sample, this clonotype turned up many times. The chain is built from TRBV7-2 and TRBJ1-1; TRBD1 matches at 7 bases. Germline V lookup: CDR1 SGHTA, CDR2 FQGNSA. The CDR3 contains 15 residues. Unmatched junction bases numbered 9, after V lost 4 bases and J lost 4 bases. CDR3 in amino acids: CASSSSTGPVTEAFF. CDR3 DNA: TGTGCCAGCAGCTCTTCGACAGGGCCGGTCACTGAAGCTTTCTTT.

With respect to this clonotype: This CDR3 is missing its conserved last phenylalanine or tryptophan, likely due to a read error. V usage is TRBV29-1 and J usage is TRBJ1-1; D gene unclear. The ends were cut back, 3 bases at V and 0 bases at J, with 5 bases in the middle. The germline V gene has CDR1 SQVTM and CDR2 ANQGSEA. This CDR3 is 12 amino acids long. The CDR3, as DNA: TGCAGCGTTGATACAGTGAACACTGAAGCTTTCCTT. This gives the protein CSVDTVNTEAFL.